Described below is a single T cell receptor beta chain sequence and its context. Its antigen is not identified. Produced via immunoSEQ multiplex PCR; TCRdb's table is partial and in-frame only. This sample has around 40,000 clones, with 80% found just once. This record comes from a study of OX40 agonist ivuxolimab in advanced cancers. Study details: Mean age about 60 years, range 23 to 79; around 80% male.

General observations from the study: More expanded clones were seen, on average, in CD8+ T cells than in CD4+. Among the least clonally expanded were partial responders at 0.1-3.0 mg/kg.

At cycle 4 day 1, cycle 7 day 1, and baseline, blood was sampled. This CDR3 contains 14 residues. CDR1 is GTSNPN and CDR2 is SVGIG in the germline V gene (reference sequence). V lost 0 bases to trimming and J lost 0 bases, with 8 bases between them. V and J are TRBV30 and TRBJ1-1, with D perhaps matching TRBD1 (5 bases). This sample comprised CD4+ or CD8+ T cells sorted from blood, obtained in a trial of the OX40 agonist ivuxolimab. This clonotype originated in an adult with an advanced solid tumor such as melanoma, head and neck, liver or kidney cancer. As DNA, the CDR3 is TGTGCCTGGAGTGTCCCGGGGGTGAACACTGAAGCTTTCTTT. This sequence encodes CAWSVPGVNTEAFF.